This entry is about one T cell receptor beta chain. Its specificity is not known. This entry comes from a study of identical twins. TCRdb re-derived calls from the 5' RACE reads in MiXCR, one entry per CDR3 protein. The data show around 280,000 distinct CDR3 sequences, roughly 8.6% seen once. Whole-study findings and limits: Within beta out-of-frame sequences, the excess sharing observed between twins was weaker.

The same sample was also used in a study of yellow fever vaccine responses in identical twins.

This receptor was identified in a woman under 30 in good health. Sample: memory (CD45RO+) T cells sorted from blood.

The DNA of the CDR3 is TGCAGCGGGGCAGGGAACTTACAAGAGACCCAGTACTTC. As protein: CSGAGNLQETQYF. The chain couples TRBV29-1 to TRBJ2-5, with a tentative D call TRBD1 (5 bases). Germline lookup yields CDR1 SQVTM and CDR2 ANQGSEA. V was clipped by 7 bases and J by 2 bases, with 14 bases between them. The CDR3 has 13 residues.